This TCR beta chain was retrieved from a study of blood T cell repertoires in COVID-19 (dated by TCRdb to 2020 to 2022). Background for the entire study: Samples from collaborators originated in the United States, Italy and Spain and spanned both the acute and convalescent phases of COVID-19. The dataset comprised deeply sampled blood TCRbeta repertoires from subjects exposed to, actively infected with, or recovered from COVID-19. The samples were drawn from two sources: the first 160 participants of the ongoing ImmuneRACE study, and 1,254 subjects contributed by 6 global collaborators. Nearly every sample came with metadata listing a de-identified subject ID, COVID-19 status, age in years and sex. HLA class I and class II types, where available, came from metadata supplied by the sample provider rather than from assay-based typing. The material from the prospective study consisted of cDNA or gDNA derived from T cells, B-cell-depleted T cells, or PBMCs. The repertoires were released in a freely available public database intended as a resource for research on the immune response to SARS-CoV-2.

One collaborating source in Seattle enrolled patients while the patients were actively infected and followed the patients over time throughout the course of disease. Whole blood was collected in K2EDTA tubes by collaborating institutions according to the institutions' own protocols. For TCRbeta analysis, collaborators shipped samples as frozen whole blood, isolated PBMCs, or DNA extracted from either of those sample types. Summary of the overall study and its limitations: Clinical and demographic metadata were provided uncurated, with the amount varying by source and participant.

The immunoSEQ Assay, a bias-controlled multiplex PCR, was used to amplify TCRbeta CDR3 regions from genomic DNA. Regarding the original processing steps: Nucleated cell counts per sample were estimated from amplification of reference gene primers within the assay. To quantify the absolute abundance of each unique TCRbeta CDR3 rearrangement, sequence reads were collapsed and filtered. For each sample, productive Simpson clonality was calculated as the square root of Simpson's diversity index over productive rearrangements. TCRdb limited this immuneACCESS table to in-frame rearrangements with V and J called. A share of clones is missing; checked studies link under half to unresolved V genes, and the rest is unexplained. V and J calls and clone size follow that table, whereas D and trimming were derived from the DNA. This sample is represented by roughly 250,000 clones; around 81% of them were singletons. Around 16% of the sample belongs to the ten largest clones.

The germline V gene supplies CDR1 WSHSY and CDR2 SAAADI. Cut back by 0 bases and 4 bases, the V and J ends lie 15 bases apart. CDR3 length: 16 amino acids, cysteine to phenylalanine. The CDR3 DNA has 48 bases and is translated from base 1. Points on this clone: Its target antigen remains unknown. No base-level quality is on record; no much larger clone is a single base apart.

This clonotype originated in a person aged 70 to 85 with COVID-19, enrolled during active disease. The sample comprised peripheral blood. The chain links TRBV10-2 with TRBJ1-2, with no reliable assignment of the D segment. In nucleotides, the sequence is TGCGCCAGCAGTGAGTCGTCGGGTGGCCACACCTATGGCTACACCTTC. This codes for CASSESSGGHTYGYTF.